This section outlines one T cell receptor (beta chain) sequence together with its context. Antigen: not known. The sample comes from a study of Ad26.COV2.S vaccination and SARS-CoV-2 variants. The study's findings and limits: Reportedly, after vaccination the spike-specific CD8+ and CD4+ T cell responses displayed substantial breadth.

Germline V gene lookup returns CDR1 DFQATT and CDR2 SNEGSKA (reference sequence). Trimming took 4 bases from V and 1 from J, leaving 4 bases between them. The CDR3 has 11 residues. Documented treatment: over 15 received Ad26.COV2.S at low or high dose, single or two shots; five or six received placebo; per-sample allocation not given. Specimens were obtained on day 63 following the first vaccine or placebo injection. Clones were sequenced by immunoSEQ multiplex PCR, and TCRdb holds only the in-frame ones, with some missing. The profile shows approximately 420,000 clones, more than 85% of them singletons.

The sequence derives from a person aged 18 to 65 who received the Ad26.COV2.S COVID-19 vaccine or a placebo. The J gene is TRBJ2-5, the V gene TRBV20-1, with unresolved D. The sequences come from peripheral blood, collected in a trial of Ad26.COV2.S vaccine versus placebo. In DNA, the CDR3 is TGCAGTGCTACGCGCCAAGAGACCCAGTACTTC. Amino acids: CSATRQETQYF.